A single T cell receptor beta chain is shown here with its context. Its antigen has not been determined. The input lacks base qualities; no much larger clone sits a single base away. The germline V end is reduced by 5 bases and the J end by 2 bases; junction bases left unmatched: 6. Based on the germline V gene (reference sequence), the CDR1 and CDR2 sequences are MNHNY and SVGAGI. Reading from cysteine to phenylalanine, the CDR3 counts 14 amino acids. The retained sequence is limited to the CDR3, 42 bases, with the frame set at the first base. The time point tag for this specimen amounts to: week 35, safety follow-up. Each vaccine dose was 300 ug of a 20-mer mutant IDH1 peptide in Montanide, given subcutaneously with topical imiquimod. Across visits V03 through V10, patients got a total of eight vaccinations, given in weeks 1, 3, 5, 7, 11, 15, 19 and 23. Newly diagnosed WHO grade 3 or 4 IDH1-mutant astrocytomas showing loss of nuclear ATRX were present in the donors. The samples were drawn from NOA16, a multicentre, single-arm, open-label phase I trial in Germany that tested a mutant IDH1 peptide vaccine in humans for the first time. Genomic DNA for TCRB sequencing was extracted from EDTA blood using the DNeasy Blood and Tissue Kit.

The data derive from a study of a mutant IDH1 vaccine in newly diagnosed glioma (TCRdb year 2021). About the investigation overall: In the chemotherapy-containing groups, vaccination started alongside temozolomide cycles, whereas in patients who had radiotherapy alone it started 4-6 weeks after radiotherapy. The approximately 33 treated patients were roughly 60% male and roughly 40% female, with a mean age of approximately 40 years. Prior to enrollment, patients had been given standard therapy consisting of radiotherapy alone, temozolomide alone, or radiochemotherapy with temozolomide, with the combination given to most patients. The week-35 safety follow-up was designated visit V12, and the week-47 end of study was designated visit V13. Peripheral blood was drawn at six visits: V03 (baseline), V05, V07, V10, V12 and V13. For exploratory analyses, longitudinal TCRB deep sequencing was carried out in more than 20 treated patients wherever samples were available. Broad study findings and their caveats: Selection of PBMC samples for TCRB deep sequencing was based on availability. It was noted by the authors that analyses of patient blood samples could not be reproduced owing to sample limitations. No apparent relationship was observed between pseudoprogression and alterations in the top peripheral T cell clonotypes detected by TCRB sequencing. Across multiple MHC alleles, vaccine-induced immune responses were seen in approximately 93% of patients.

Receptors were amplified or captured by the immunoSEQ multiplex PCR assay. The hsTCRB Kit was used according to the manufacturer's protocol to amplify rearranged TCR beta chain sequences. TCRB libraries were sequenced on an Illumina MiSeq. As for the authors' bioinformatics: The proprietary platform of the kit vendor was used for demultiplexing, trimming and gene mapping. TCRdb provides this immuneACCESS table in a form limited to in-frame rearrangements. Some clones are lacking; in checked studies, under half of them reflect an unresolved V gene, and why the rest are absent is not known. From that table come the V and J calls and clone size; the DNA was used to work out D and trimming. For this sample there are about 68,000 clones; roughly 84% appear just once. Roughly 12% of the sample is held by the ten biggest clonotypes.

This sample comprised PBMCs, obtained from a glioma patient whose treatment included an IDH1 peptide vaccine. The origin of this receptor is a man between 18 and 35 years old with glioma. The rearrangement combines TRBV6-6 with TRBJ2-7, with TRBD1 matching 7 junction bases. The bases are TGTGCCAGCAGTAGGGACAGCACAACCTACGAGCAGTACTTC. Translated, it reads CASSRDSTTYEQYF.